This T cell receptor beta chain was observed in a study of vaccination effects on CD4 cells after COVID-19 (dated by TCRdb to between 2021 and 2024). Background for the entire study: Two doses of either the BNT162b2 or the mRNA-1273 mRNA SARS-CoV-2 vaccine were administered to participants. Pre-vaccine samples were collected from two convalescent patients 16 days and one week before the first dose, corresponding to 142 and 148 days after COVID-19 diagnosis. SARS-CoV-2 spike-specific CD4+ TCR repertoires from before and after mRNA vaccination were compared in COVID-19 convalescent patients and in infection-naive vaccine recipients. The full study included roughly 10 COVID-19 convalescent patients and a few SARS-CoV-2-naive healthy vaccine recipients. In the study, cultures from other donors were sequenced using the Oncomine TCR Beta short-read assay on an Illumina iSeq 100.

Receptor amplification or capture employed the immunoSEQ multiplex PCR assay. DNA from the CD4+ T cells that had been cultured and isolated underwent TCR beta CDR3 sequencing. The published analysis was carried out like this. Non-productive TCR sequences were removed and reads were trimmed to the CDR3 region, keeping CDR3s of at least 7 amino acids. Antigen-specific clonotypes were identified with the MANAFEST web app by comparing expansion in peptide wells against reference cultures. Positive clones required FDR<0.05 expansion versus reference and all other wells, odds ratio above 5, and frequency above 0.1% in two replicate wells. A clonotype was defined as cross-reactive if the clonotype was significantly expanded both in SARS-CoV-2 spike wells and in at least one common cold coronavirus spike condition. Using the stringdist R package, CDR3 similarity was measured by Levenshtein distance, and unrooted trees were constructed with ape in R 3.6.1. This is the immuneACCESS table as TCRdb keeps it, with only in-frame sequences that have V and J called. A part of the clones is gone; compared with another copy, unresolved V genes explain less than half, and the rest is unexplained. Clone size and V and J calls were adopted from that table, with D and trimming inferred from the DNA. The sample contains 40,000 to 50,000 clones, around 72% of them found a single time. The ten largest account for 29% of the sample.

Comments on this clone: Its binding antigen is unknown. No much larger clone exists at a distance of one base, and base qualities are not known.

In the ViraFEST assay, PBMC were stimulated with viral peptide pools, and antigen-specific CD4+ T cell clonotypes were then identified by expansion using TCR sequencing. After less than 13 days of culture, CD4+ T cells were isolated with the EasySep CD4+ T cell isolation kit. PCR-confirmed SARS-CoV-2 infection had occurred in convalescent patients between March and December 2020, before the Alpha, Beta and Delta variants emerged in the United States. About 2.2 million PBMC per well were cultured in IMDM with roughly 5% human AB serum, roughly 10 IU/ml IL-2 and gentamicin, plus 10 ug/ml peptides. On days 3 and 7, half of the culture medium was replaced with fresh IL-2-containing medium. Each peptide stimulation condition was cultured in triplicate wells unless otherwise noted. Using Ficoll-Paque Plus gradient centrifugation, PBMC were separated from whole blood and then either used fresh or cryopreserved at -140C. The QIAamp micro DNA kit was used to extract genomic DNA from the cultured CD4+ T cells.

Here is what the overall study found, with its caveats: Clones induced by infection and clones induced by vaccination both contracted markedly at late timepoints after vaccination, which fits with T cell responses waning over time. The study was limited by a small number of convalescent patients, and early post-infection timepoints were lacking. Among convalescent patients, the spike-reactive repertoire after vaccination was made up mainly of new vaccine-induced clones that were largely distinct from the clones induced by infection.

V ends up 5 bases short and J 8 bases short, with an unmatched junction base count of 6. Reading the germline V gene (reference sequence) gives CDR1 PRHDT and CDR2 FYEKMQ. Including cysteine and phenylalanine, the CDR3 has 14 amino acids. Only CDR3 DNA remains: 42 bases, in frame from the first base. The source was CD4+ T cells from PBMCs cultured with a peptide pool, collected before COVID-19 vaccination. The receptor was derived from a human donor who had a prior SARS-CoV-2 infection. The sequence joins TRBV13 to TRBJ2-1, with TRBD1 matching 10 junction bases. At the DNA level, the sequence is TGTGCCAGCAGCGGTTGGGACAGGGGTTATGAGCAGTTCTTC. Translated, it reads CASSGWDRGYEQFF.